One and the same sample provided the 15 T cell receptor beta chains below, sequenced in a study of Graves' ophthalmopathy and Graves' hyperthyroidism. CDR3 regions of TCR beta were amplified from RNA transcripts. Scientists carried out first-round RT-PCR using HTBI primers and then a second-round multiplex PCR. TCRdb redid the calling of the multiplex PCR reads with MiXCR, one entry per CDR3 protein. The data hold about 220,000 distinct CDR3 sequences, with around a fifth observed a single time. What was sequenced was peripheral blood. All receptors derive from a woman aged 45-65 years with Graves' ophthalmopathy.

This clonotype was observed many times. V usage is TRBV28 and J usage is TRBJ2-2; TRBD1 is a possible D gene (5 bases). The V gene lost 5 bases and the J gene lost 2 bases, with 9 bases spanning the gap. The CDR3 spans 14 residues. The germline gives CDR1 MDHEN, CDR2 SYDVKM. The CDR3 is CASSQGVNTGELFF. CDR3 nucleotide sequence: TGTGCCAGCAGTCAAGGGGTCAACACCGGGGAGCTGTTTTTT.

This clonotype was picked up many times. The J gene is TRBJ2-7, the V gene TRBV20-1; D not resolved. V lost 5 bases and J 2 bases, leaving 10 bases between the germline ends. This CDR3 region has 12 residues. From germline, CDR1 is DFQATT and CDR2 SNEGSKA (reference sequence). The CDR3 DNA is TGCAGTGCTGCTGACAAGCCCTACGAGCAGTACTTC. Its protein product is CSAADKPYEQYF.

This clonotype was counted ten times or more. Written as DNA, the CDR3 is TGTGCCAGCAGCTTAGGCCCCCTCTCCTACGAGCAGTACTTC. It is translated as CASSLGPLSYEQYF. This chain joins TRBV7-6 and TRBJ2-7; no definite D call. The CDR3 length is 14 residues. V gave up 1 base and J gave up 0 bases, with 7 bases separating them. Germline V gives CDR1 SGHVS, CDR2 FNYEAQ.

This clonotype was detected only a few times. V usage is TRBV7-8 and J usage is TRBJ1-1; perhaps TRBD1 as D (6 bases). CDR1 and CDR2 (germline): SGHVS, FQNEAQ. The V and J ends lost 1 base and 6 bases respectively, with 15 bases between them. The CDR3 has 15 amino acids. The CDR3 DNA is TGTGCCAGCAGCTTAGTCCGGGGGGCTTTTGCTGAAGCTTTCTTT. Protein: CASSLVRGAFAEAFF.

This clonotype was observed at least ten times. The chain employs TRBV25-1 and TRBJ2-4; D ambiguous. CDR1 and CDR2 from the germline V gene are MGHDK and SYGVNS. CDR3 length: 14 residues. V was cut by 10 bases and J by 0 bases, with 13 bases left in between. In DNA, the CDR3 is TGTGCCAACCCTTCCATTCTAGCCAAAAACATTCAGTACTTC. It specifies CANPSILAKNIQYF.

This clonotype was counted ten times or more. This chain joins TRBV28 and TRBJ1-5; D unresolved. Looked up from germline, CDR1 is MDHEN and CDR2 is SYDVKM. V was clipped by 3 bases and J by 7 bases, with 13 bases between them. This CDR3 has 14 residues. The CDR3 DNA follows: TGTGCCAGCAGTTTCGAAGGATCATCCCAGCCCCAGCATTTT. Protein product: CASSFEGSSQPQHF.

This clonotype was counted at least ten times. The rearrangement uses TRBV12-3 or TRBV12-4 and TRBJ2-7, with D perhaps matching TRBD2 (6 bases). The CDR3 spans 11 residues. V lost 6 bases and J lost 13, with 16 bases in between. CDR3 in amino acids: CASSLRGTAYF. The CDR3 coding sequence is TGTGCCAGCAGCCTCCGCGGGACTGCCTACTTC.

This clonotype has ten or more counts. CDR3 sequence: CASSSTRTSGSFYEQYF. In DNA, the CDR3 is TGTGCCAGCAGCTCAACTAGGACTAGCGGGAGTTTCTACGAGCAGTACTTC. This sequence joins TRBV27 and TRBJ2-7; 13 nucleotides agree with TRBD2. V gave up 6 bases and J gave up 3 bases; unmatched junction bases: 11. The CDR3 is 17 residues long. CDR1 is MNHEY and CDR2 is SMNVEV in the germline V gene (reference sequence).

This clonotype was seen many times. The genes are TRBV28 and TRBJ2-5; the D is unclear. CDR1 MDHEN and CDR2 SYDVKM come from the germline V gene. The CDR3 extends over 13 amino acids. V was shortened by 2 bases and J by 5 bases, with 9 bases between the two germline ends. CDR3 sequence: CASSLGYRETQYF. The CDR3 coding sequence is TGTGCCAGCAGTTTAGGCTACCGGGAGACCCAGTACTTC. Full variable domain (rest looked up from reference TRBV28 and TRBJ2-5): DVKVTQSSRYLVKRTGEKVFLECVQDMDHENMFWYRQDPGLGLRLIYFSYDVKMKEKGDIPEGYSVSREKKERFSLILESASTNQTSMYLCASSLGYRETQYFGPGTRLLVL.

This clonotype has a count of ten or more. The rearrangement joins TRBV7-2 to TRBJ2-7; 8 bases match TRBD2. The CDR3 loop spans 17 amino acids. Trimming cost V 2 bases and J 2 bases; bases outside gene matches: 11. From germline, CDR1 is SGHTA and CDR2 FQGNSA. The DNA for the CDR3 is TGTGCCAGCAGCTTAACGATGGGCGGGAGGAATACCTACGAGCAGTACTTC. This gives the protein CASSLTMGGRNTYEQYF. The variable domain in full, completed from reference TRBV7-2 and TRBJ2-7, reads GAGVSQSPSNKVTEKGKDVELRCDPISGHTALYWYRQSLGQGLEFLIYFQGNSAPDKSGLPSDRFSAERTGGSVSTLTIQRTQQEDSAVYLCASSLTMGGRNTYEQYFGPGTRLTVT.

This clonotype showed up many times. This rearrangement joins TRBV5-8 to TRBJ2-4; D is ambiguous. The germline V and J ends were trimmed by 2 bases and 0 bases, with 6 bases remaining between them. CDR1 is SGHTS and CDR2 is YDEGEE in the germline V gene. This CDR3 is 14 amino acids long. The CDR3 spells CASSLDLAKNIQYF. CDR3 DNA: TGTGCCAGCAGCTTAGATCTAGCCAAAAACATTCAGTACTTC.

This clonotype was counted ten times or more. V is TRBV30 and J is TRBJ1-1, with a tentative D call TRBD1 (5 bases). Looked up from germline, CDR1 is GTSNPN and CDR2 is SVGIG (reference sequence). Trimming took off 5 bases at V and 2 bases at J, with 12 bases between the two ends. CDR3 size: 13 residues. The CDR3 spells CAWGGGPNTEAFF. Here the CDR3 DNA reads TGTGCCTGGGGGGGGGGACCCAACACTGAAGCTTTCTTT. Full variable domain (missing parts from reference TRBV30 and TRBJ1-1): SQTIHQWPATLVQPVGSPLSLECTVEGTSNPNLYWYRQAAGRGLQLLFYSVGIGQISSEVPQNLSASRPQDRQFILSSKKLLLSDSGFYLCAWGGGPNTEAFFGQGTRLTVV.

This clonotype was seen repeatedly, ten times or more. The chain recombines TRBV6-1 with TRBJ2-5; weak D call: TRBD2 (6 bases). V was clipped by 5 bases and J by 2 bases, with 18 bases between them. From germline, CDR1 is MNHNS and CDR2 SASEGT. The CDR3 spans 16 residues. The CDR3 reads CASSQWTMSGQETQYF. The CDR3 bases are TGTGCCAGCAGTCAATGGACTATGTCGGGTCAAGAGACCCAGTACTTC.

This clonotype was seen ten or more times. V gene TRBV25-1 combines with J gene TRBJ1-1; D call uncertain. Germline loops: CDR1 MGHDK, CDR2 SYGVNS. Trimming stripped 1 base from V and 11 bases from J, with 8 bases between. The CDR3 runs to 11 residues. Here the CDR3 DNA reads TGTGCCAGCAGTGAATCCGTGATTGCTTTCTTT. It translates to CASSESVIAFF.

The chain is built from TRBV6-1 and TRBJ2-7; 7 nucleotides match TRBD2. Germline values: CDR1 MNHNS, CDR2 SASEGT. The V gene end was trimmed by 4 bases and the J gene end by 3 bases; junction bases not matched to a gene: 3. This CDR3 is 13 amino acids long. The CDR3 DNA sequence: TGTGCCAGCAGTGGGGGACTAAACTACGAGCAGTACTTC. Residues: CASSGGLNYEQYF.